The 20 T cell receptor beta chains given below trace back to one sample, sequenced in a study of beta chain features in type 1 diabetes. What was sequenced were expressed TCRB transcripts, since all of the isolated RNA had been reverse transcribed. Produced via immunoSEQ multiplex PCR; TCRdb's table is partial and in-frame only. This sample has about 350,000 clones; around 20% occur once, and the top ten carry under 0.05%. Sequenced material: naive CD4+ T cells from blood. The receptor set was obtained from a young woman in good health.

The CDR3 loop reads CASSQLQGIETQYF. The CDR3 bases are TGTGCCAGCAGCCAACTTCAGGGGATAGAGACCCAGTACTTC. J is TRBJ2-5 and V is TRBV5-6; weak D call: TRBD1 (6 bases). Between the trimmed V and J ends, which lost 4 bases and 4 bases, there was a span of 14 bases. The CDR3 contains 14 residues. Germline assignment: CDR1 SGHDT and CDR2 YYEEEE. The full variable domain, rest sourced from reference TRBV5-6 and TRBJ2-5, is DAGVTQSPTHLIKTRGQQVTLRCSPKSGHDTVSWYQQALGQGPQFIFQYYEEEERQRGNFPDRFSGHQFPNYSSELNVNALLLGDSALYLCASSQLQGIETQYFGPGTRLLVL.

This clone has just a few counts. This chain links TRBV7-2 with TRBJ1-2, with TRBD1 matching over 10 bases. CDR3 size: 13 residues. Germline V lookup: CDR1 SGHTA, CDR2 FQGNSA. V shed 3 bases and J 6 bases; nucleotides not matched to a gene: 1. The CDR3, as DNA: TGTGCCAGCAGCTTCGGACAGGGGGATGGCTACACCTTC. Amino acid sequence: CASSFGQGDGYTF.

This chain links TRBV6-5 with TRBJ2-7; the match to TRBD1 covers 7 bases. V lost 6 bases and J lost 6; bases outside the gene matches: 8. Germline-derived CDR1 and CDR2 are MNHEY and SVGAGI. This CDR3 has 13 residues. The CDR3 loop is CASSEGRTGEQYF. Here the CDR3 DNA reads TGTGCCAGCAGCGAGGGAAGGACAGGCGAGCAGTACTTC.

J is TRBJ1-2 and V is TRBV19; 9 nucleotides line up with TRBD1. Germline-derived CDR1 and CDR2 are LNHDA and SQIVND (reference sequence). The length of the CDR3 is 14 residues. J gave up 8 bases and V 3 bases, and 7 bases lay outside the gene matches. The CDR3 sequence: CASSMDPTGGGYTF. For the CDR3, the DNA is TGTGCCAGTAGTATGGACCCGACAGGGGGAGGCTACACCTTC.

The rearrangement joins TRBV4-3 to TRBJ1-6; possibly TRBD1 for D (6 bases). V gave up 3 bases and J gave up 9 bases, with 21 bases separating them. Germline-derived CDR1 and CDR2 are LGHNA and YSLEER. The CDR3 loop spans 17 amino acids. CDR3 coding DNA: TGCGCCAGCAGCCAGAGCAATAGACAGGATCGGGGTTCACCCCTCCACTTT. Amino acid sequence: CASSQSNRQDRGSPLHF.

This clone has just a few counts. This chain uses TRBV29-1 with TRBJ2-2; D perhaps matches TRBD2 (5 bases). V was pared by 4 bases and J by 7 bases, with 13 bases between. This CDR3 is built from 13 residues. Germline loops: CDR1 SQVTM, CDR2 ANQGSEA. The CDR3 reads CSVVRTSGGELFF. The CDR3 region has the DNA TGCAGCGTTGTCCGGACTTCGGGCGGGGAGCTGTTTTTT.

This clone was detected only a few times. The CDR3 DNA follows: TGTGCCAGCAGTTTCAGGGGAAGAAACACCGGGGAGCTGTTTTTT. Its protein product is CASSFRGRNTGELFF. The chain carries TRBV27 and TRBJ2-2, with a tentative D call TRBD1 (6 bases). CDR1 and CDR2 (germline): MNHEY, SMNVEV (reference sequence). This CDR3 has 15 residues. V lost 3 bases and J lost 2, with 10 bases in between.

In its sample, this clone was seen a few times. J is TRBJ1-3 and V is TRBV2; D gene ambiguous. Germline CDR1 is SNHLY and CDR2 is FYNNEI. The CDR3 spans 11 residues. Trimming shortened V by 8 bases and J by 1 base, and 3 bases separated the two germline ends. This chain's CDR3 is CASSSGNTIYF. The CDR3 DNA sequence: TGTGCCAGCTCTTCTGGAAACACCATATATTTT.

This clone was seen a few times. V is TRBV7-2 and J is TRBJ1-2; D gene unclear. Germline values: CDR1 SGHTA, CDR2 FQGNSA. The CDR3 length is 14 residues. Trimming shortened V by 1 base and J by 2 bases, and 8 bases separated the two germline ends. The CDR3, as DNA: TGTGCCAGCAGCTTAGAGCGGTGGAACTATGGCTACACCTTC. Its protein product is CASSLERWNYGYTF.

This sequence joins TRBV7-2 and TRBJ2-2; D not certain. This CDR3 region has 13 residues. The V end lost 7 bases, the J end lost 0 bases, and 6 bases lay between the germline ends. The germline V gene encodes CDR1 SGHTA and CDR2 FQGNSA. CDR3: CASKKPNTGELFF. The CDR3 region has the DNA TGTGCCAGCAAGAAGCCGAACACCGGGGAGCTGTTTTTT. The full variable domain, in which reference TRBV7-2 and TRBJ2-2 provide the parts outside the CDR3, is GAGVSQSPSNKVTEKGKDVELRCDPISGHTALYWYRQSLGQGLEFLIYFQGNSAPDKSGLPSDRFSAERTGGSVSTLTIQRTQQEDSAVYLCASKKPNTGELFFGEGSRLTVL.

The table lists this clone with a few counts. The V call is TRBV15, the J call TRBJ2-1; possibly TRBD2 for D (6 bases). The germline V gene encodes CDR1 LNHNV and CDR2 YYDKDF (reference sequence). Trimming shortened V by 1 base and J by 7 bases, and 14 bases separated the two germline ends. The CDR3 consists of 15 residues. CDR3 in DNA: TGTGCCACCAGCAGAGTTATTTCAGGGACTAATGAGCAGTTCTTC. Residues: CATSRVISGTNEQFF.

This clone showed up just a few times. The rearrangement links TRBV25-1 to TRBJ2-1; D possibly corresponds to TRBD1 (6 bases). V was pared by 3 bases and J by 4 bases, with 13 bases between. Per the germline V gene, CDR1 is MGHDK and CDR2 is SYGVNS. The CDR3 is 15 amino acids. The CDR3 region is CASSDAYRAYNEQFF. The DNA of the CDR3 is TGTGCCAGCAGTGATGCGTACAGGGCGTACAATGAGCAGTTCTTC.

The chain employs TRBV7-9 and TRBJ2-1, with D unresolved. Trimming stripped 3 bases from V and 3 bases from J, with 6 bases between. Looked up from germline, CDR1 is SEHNR and CDR2 is FQNEAQ (reference sequence). The length of the CDR3 is 13 residues. The CDR3 coding sequence is TGTGCCAGCAGCTTTGTGAGCTACAATGAGCAGTTCTTC. Translating it yields CASSFVSYNEQFF. Looking up the rest from reference TRBV7-9 and TRBJ2-1 gives the full variable domain: DTGVSQNPRHKITKRGQNVTFRCDPISEHNRLYWYRQTLGQGPEFLTYFQNEAQLEKSRLLSDRFSAERPKGSFSTLEIQRTEQGDSAMYLCASSFVSYNEQFFGPGTRLTVL.

There are a few counts of this clone. The chain recombines TRBV30 with TRBJ2-2; 8 bases align to TRBD2. This CDR3 is 15 amino acids long. CDR1 GTSNPN and CDR2 SVGIG come from the germline V gene (reference sequence). The ends lost 3 bases at V and 2 bases at J; junction bases unmatched: 5. The CDR3 DNA is TGTGCCTGGAGCAGCGGGAGACCCAACACCGGGGAGCTGTTTTTT. Protein product: CAWSSGRPNTGELFF.

Turning to this clone: Other nucleotide sequences from this sample produce the same CDR3. The chain combines TRBV7-3 with TRBJ1-1; D call uncertain. From germline, CDR1 is SGHTA and CDR2 FQGTGA. This CDR3 is built from 13 residues. The V and J ends lost 3 bases and 0 bases respectively, with 5 bases between them. CDR3 sequence: CASSLSMNTEAFF. CDR3 bases: TGTGCCAGCAGCTTGAGTATGAACACTGAAGCTTTCTTT.

V is TRBV30 and J is TRBJ1-5, with TRBD1 matching over 8 bases. Germline V gene sequence: CDR1 GTSNPN, CDR2 SVGIG (reference sequence). The trim removed 0 bases at V and 6 bases at J, leaving 4 bases unmatched. The CDR3 loop spans 14 amino acids. CDR3: CAWSVDRGGQPQHF. As DNA, the CDR3 is TGTGCCTGGAGTGTCGACAGGGGAGGTCAGCCCCAGCATTTT.

This chain connects TRBV9 to TRBJ2-1; D perhaps matches TRBD2 (6 bases). Germline lookup yields CDR1 SGDLS and CDR2 YYNGEE. The CDR3 totals 17 residues. Trimming shortened V by 2 bases and J by 5 bases, and 20 bases separated the two germline ends. CDR3 sequence (DNA): TGTGCCAGCAGCGTTAACCCCGGGCCCGGAGGGGACAATGAGCAGTTCTTC. This sequence encodes CASSVNPGPGGDNEQFF.

The genes are TRBV4-1 and TRBJ1-5; possibly TRBD1 for D (6 bases). The CDR3 runs 15 residues. Between the trimmed V and J ends, which lost 0 bases and 4 bases, there was a span of 10 bases. Germline values: CDR1 MGHRA, CDR2 YSYEKL. Here the CDR3 DNA reads TGCGCCAGCAGCCAAGATCGAACAGGGAATCAGCCCCAGCATTTT. Translated: CASSQDRTGNQPQHF.

This sequence joins TRBV25-1 and TRBJ2-2, with 7 bases fitting TRBD1. The CDR3 has 15 amino acids. Germline V gene data show CDR1 as MGHDK and CDR2 as SYGVNS. Trimming at V came to 2 bases and at J to 6 bases, leaving 6 bases not matched to a gene. The CDR3 sequence: CASSEPTGVAGELFF. CDR3 DNA: TGTGCCAGCAGTGAACCCACAGGGGTGGCCGGGGAGCTGTTTTTT.

The chain is built from TRBV14 and TRBJ1-6, with D perhaps matching TRBD1 (6 bases). The germline V gene has CDR1 SGHDN and CDR2 FVKESK. The CDR3 totals 16 residues. V was shortened by 5 bases and J by 2 bases, with 13 bases between the two germline ends. DNA for the CDR3: TGTGCCAGCAGCTTACGGGACACCCCCTATAATTCACCCCTCCACTTT. Translating gives CASSLRDTPYNSPLHF.